A single T cell receptor (beta chain) is shown here with its context. What it recognizes is unknown. This sample stems from a study of immune evolution from preneoplasia to lung adenocarcinoma. Two lung cancer pathologists independently confirmed each histologic diagnosis. General study results and limits: Top clone frequencies peaked in normal lung, apparently declining through invasive adenocarcinoma. Normal lung had highest clonality; later lesions appeared denser, more diverse.

Repertoires were generated with immunoSEQ multiplex PCR, while TCRdb's copy carries only in-frame clones and drops some. The sample has 2,100 or so clones, about four fifths seen once. Trimming took off 5 bases at V and 0 bases at J, with 9 bases between the two ends. CDR3 length: 14 residues. Germline V gene lookup returns CDR1 SGHRS and CDR2 YFSETQ. The chain combines TRBV5-1 with TRBJ2-1; D is unclear. The sequence came from a person aged 60 to 70 with lung adenocarcinoma. Source material: FFPE normal lung tissue adjacent to the tumor. DNA of the CDR3: TGCGCCAGCAGTCCGGGCAGCTCCTACAATGAGCAGTTCTTC. It yields the protein CASSPGSSYNEQFF.